The T cell receptor beta chain described here comes from a study of long-term antiretroviral therapy in people with HIV (dated by TCRdb to between 2021 and 2022). As for the study more broadly: The earliest samples were collected roughly a decade before the 2015 WHO recommendation for immediate ART, at a time when ART was usually postponed until CD4 counts fell. This retrospective serial study examined whether starting ART and sustained HIV suppression were associated with changes in the composition and diversity of the TRB repertoire in peripheral blood. The cohort contributed about 200 cryopreserved PBMC samples from about 33 adults with confirmed HIV infection, collected serially over a mean of around 6 years (range 1-12). Of the approximately 28 participants with HIV, about a dozen were female. No cross-contamination during QIAcube processing was shown when test extractions of a monoclonal T-cell line were performed alongside some 33 polyclonal samples.

What the research found in general, with its limitations: Because pre-ART samples had limited cell numbers, profiling was done on unsorted PBMC rather than on sorted CD4+ and CD8+ T cells. Samples dated from the mid-2000s to the late 2010s, and the ART regimens used may be less effective than current ones. The repertoire was dominated across all time points by expanded TRB clones identified before ART initiation, although this dominance was seen to fluctuate and to decrease in many PLHIV after ART. Because PBMC availability was limited, only the TCR beta chain was sequenced, with no alpha chain pairing. Starting ART was linked to a significant rise in TRB diversity, yet even after long-term ART the diversity remained significantly lower than in transplant donor controls. CDR3 length ranges in HIV repertoires were narrower than in controls, and network structure suggested an antigen-experienced repertoire with only a slight naive shift after ART. Inferences about post-ART repertoire changes were limited because no data were available on ART adherence, viral resistance or therapy changes.

The CDR3 spans 12 residues, from the cysteine through the phenylalanine. This entry keeps only the CDR3 DNA: 36 bases, framed from base 1. According to the germline V gene, CDR1 reads MGHRA and CDR2 reads YSYEKL. Deletion took 0 bases off V and 11 bases off J, with a span of 8 bases between the germline ends. About this clone: Its antigen is not yet known. No base quality information exists; no much larger clone differs at one position.

The immunoSEQ hsTCRB v3.0 assay was used at survey level resolution to sequence the TRB variable region. A depth of roughly 40,000-50,000 T-cell genomes per sample was targeted for TRB sequencing. An Illumina MiSeq with a v3 150-cycle kit was used to sequence the pooled TRB libraries. Per the original workflow: Repertoire analysis ran in R within a reproducible Nextflow workflow covering QC, data transformation and analysis. LymphoSeq2, an R package for AIRR-Seq data exploration, was used to implement custom analyses. A few samples that produced fewer than 5000 total TRB sequences were removed, so 150 to 200 HIV repertoires were analyzed. Among the approximately 180 HIV repertoires that were kept, some 60 were collected before ART initiation and under 150 were collected after ART initiation. Repertoires were downsampled to 5000 TRB nucleotide sequences, with summary statistics averaged over 100 downsampling iterations. The analysis kept only TRB sequences whose CDR3 regions were at least seven amino acids long. A Shannon entropy-derived clonality score and the Gini coefficient were used to measure diversity. In the repertoire networks, any two of the top 5000 CDR3 amino acid sequences were linked whenever the two sequences differed by an edit distance of one. Antigen specificity groups and MHC restriction were predicted for TRB CDR3 amino acid sequences with GLIPH2. CDR3 amino acid sequences were matched against VDJdb and McPAS-TCR to flag known CMV, EBV, HIV or tissue antigen associations. Pre-ART, post-ART and control groups were compared with Wilcoxon signed-rank tests and Holm-Bonferroni correction. Drawn from immuneACCESS, this table holds only the in-frame rearrangements with V and J called that TCRdb kept. Clones are partly lost; checked studies trace under half to an unresolved V gene and leave the rest unexplained. V and J calls plus clone size are reproduced from that table; the DNA served to infer D and trimming. This sample holds about 39,000 clones; 75% to 90% were observed only once. The ten top clones hold 3.9% of the sample.

Inclusion was restricted to participants for whom at least one PBMC sample before ART initiation and at least two post-ART samples were available. Every participant with HIV received treatment in the United States of America. Cryopreserved samples of about 0.95-10 million PBMC were thawed and washed before DNA extraction. At the time of the earliest PBMC sample for each participant with HIV, ages ranged from roughly 23 to 55 years. Per participant, PBMC samples came from 1-4 timepoints prior to ART initiation and 2-8 timepoints following ART initiation, for a median of 7 samples. For every participant, serial HIV viral load, CD4+ T-cell count, ART history and demographic data were obtained. A Qiagen kit on a QIAcube was used to extract genomic DNA from unsorted PBMC, with samples processed in batches of 12.

The sequenced sample was unsorted PBMCs, obtained just before starting antiretroviral therapy. The receptor was derived from a woman aged 18-35 years with HIV. The chain uses TRBV4-1 and TRBJ2-1; the D gene assignment is ambiguous. The DNA sequence is TGCGCCAGCAGCCAAGAGAGAGCTCAGCAGTTCTTC. This encodes CASSQERAQQFF.